This T cell receptor (beta chain) is drawn from a study of Ad26.COV2.S vaccination and SARS-CoV-2 variants. The overall study: Doses of Ad26.COV2.S were injected into muscle once or twice, 56 days apart.

The treatment: around 19 received Ad26.COV2.S at low or high dose, single or two shots; about 5 received placebo; per-sample allocation not given. The samples date from day 63 after the first vaccine or placebo injection. Assay used: immunoSEQ multiplex PCR; TCRdb lists only in-frame clones, some missing. Of 300,000 to 400,000 clones listed, about 86% are singletons. V shed 5 bases and J 6 bases; nucleotides not matched to a gene: 6. Germline V gives CDR1 MDHEN, CDR2 SYDVKM. The CDR3 contains 15 residues. The J gene is TRBJ2-6, the V gene TRBV28; the match to TRBD1 covers 8 bases. The sample in question was peripheral blood, obtained in a trial of Ad26.COV2.S vaccine versus placebo. The TCR was taken from a person aged 18-65 years who received the Ad26.COV2.S COVID-19 vaccine or a placebo. CDR3 region: CASSTDRVEANVLTF. The CDR3 region has the DNA TGTGCCAGCAGTACGGACAGGGTGGAGGCCAACGTCCTGACTTTC.